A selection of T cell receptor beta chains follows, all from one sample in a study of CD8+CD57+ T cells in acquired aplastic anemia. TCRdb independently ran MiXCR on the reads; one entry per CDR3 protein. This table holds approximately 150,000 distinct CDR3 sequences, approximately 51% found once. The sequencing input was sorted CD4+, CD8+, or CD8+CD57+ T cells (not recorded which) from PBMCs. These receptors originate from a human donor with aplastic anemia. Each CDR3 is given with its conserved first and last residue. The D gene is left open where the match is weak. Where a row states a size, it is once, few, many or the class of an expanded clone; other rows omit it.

TGTGCCATCTCGGCCTCTGGGGCCAACGTCCTGACTTTC,CAISASGANVLTF,13,-,-,TRBJ2-6,TRBV10-3
TGTGCCAGTAGTATCCGCCGGGACCCTTTCCAAGAGACCCAGTACTTC,CASSIRRDPFQETQYF,16,-,-,TRBJ2-5,TRBV19
TGTGCCACCAGCAGAAGGGGGGATTATCTGTTCCGGGAGCTGTTTTTT,CATSRRGDYLFRELFF,16,many,-,TRBJ2-2,TRBV15
TGTGCCAGCAGCCTTAGGTCCGGACTGAGCTCCTACGAGCAGTACTTC,CASSLRSGLSSYEQYF,16,-,-,TRBJ2-7,TRBV7-6
TGTGCCACCAGCCTAGCCCGGGTGAGAGAGCAGTACTTC,CATSLARVREQYF,13,few,-,TRBJ2-7,TRBV15
TGTGCCAGCAGGCAAGGACAGGGCGGAGGCTACACCTTC,CASRQGQGGGYTF,13,once,TRBD1,TRBJ1-2,TRBV25-1
TGTGCCACCAGTGATGGGACTTGGGGCTTCTACGAGCAGTACTTC,CATSDGTWGFYEQYF,15,-,-,TRBJ2-7,TRBV24-1
TGTGCCAGCAGCCGACAGGGTGATGAAGCTTTCTTT,CASSRQGDEAFF,12,few,TRBD1,TRBJ1-1,TRBV3-1
TGTGCCAGCAGTTTAGGGACAGGGGGGTACAATGAGCAGTTCTTC,CASSLGTGGYNEQFF,15,-,TRBD1,TRBJ2-1,TRBV2
TGCGCCAGCGGCCGGGGGAGTAGCGGGGGGATAGATACGCAGTATTTT,CASGRGSSGGIDTQYF,16,many,TRBD2,TRBJ2-3,TRBV5-1
TGTGCCAGCACCACCTTGGGGCAGGGGGACAACTACACCTTC,CASTTLGQGDNYTF,14,-,TRBD1,TRBJ1-2,TRBV10-3
TGTGCCAGCAGCCGAGGCCACAGCGGGGTGAGCACAGATACGCAGTATTTT,CASSRGHSGVSTDTQYF,17,many,TRBD2,TRBJ2-3,TRBV7-8
TGTACCAGCAGCCCAGGGGTAAACTATGGCTACACCTTC,CTSSPGVNYGYTF,13,-,-,TRBJ1-2,TRBV7-9
TGTGCCAGTAGTGAAATCCGGTTGTATGGCTACACCTTC,CASSEIRLYGYTF,13,many,-,TRBJ1-2,TRBV19
TGTGCCAGCAGTAACACAGGGTTTCAGCCCCAGCATTTT,CASSNTGFQPQHF,13,-,-,TRBJ1-5,TRBV25-1
TGTGCCAGCAGCGTAGCAGGGAGCATCGAGCAGTACTTC,CASSVAGSIEQYF,13,-,-,TRBJ2-7,TRBV9
TGCGCCAGCGCCGGACAGGATAGCAATCAGCCCCAGCATTTT,CASAGQDSNQPQHF,14,-,TRBD1,TRBJ1-5,TRBV10-2
TGCAGCGTTGAACGGGACCGACTTTATTTT,CSVERDRLYF,10,many,-,TRBJ2-3,TRBV29-1
TGTGCCACCAGTGACTCACAAGGTCAGCCCCAGCATTTT,CATSDSQGQPQHF,13,-,-,TRBJ1-5,TRBV24-1
TGTGCCACCAGCAGTGTTAAACAGGGGGCGGGTGAAGCTTTCTTT,CATSSVKQGAGEAFF,15,few,TRBD1,TRBJ1-1,TRBV15